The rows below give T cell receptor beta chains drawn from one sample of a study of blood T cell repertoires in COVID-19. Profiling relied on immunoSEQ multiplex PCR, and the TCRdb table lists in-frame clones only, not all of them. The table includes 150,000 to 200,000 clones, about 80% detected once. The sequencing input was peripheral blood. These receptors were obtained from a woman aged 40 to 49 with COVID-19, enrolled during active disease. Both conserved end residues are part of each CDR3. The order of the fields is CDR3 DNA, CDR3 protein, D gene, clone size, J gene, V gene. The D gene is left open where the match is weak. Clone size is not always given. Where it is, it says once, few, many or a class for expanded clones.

cdr3_nt: TGTGCCTGTACGGACAGATCGAACACCGGGGAGCTGTTTTTT; cdr3_aa: CACTDRSNTGELFF; d_call: .; clone_size: .; j_call: TRBJ2-2; v_call: TRBV30
cdr3_nt: TGTGCCAGCAGTCCCGGACAGGTTCCCTATGGCTACACCTTC; cdr3_aa: CASSPGQVPYGYTF; d_call: TRBD1; clone_size: .; j_call: TRBJ1-2; v_call: TRBV2
cdr3_nt: TGTGCCAGCAGTGGACAGGGGGTTTGGTTTACTGAAGCTTTCTTT; cdr3_aa: CASSGQGVWFTEAFF; d_call: TRBD1; clone_size: .; j_call: TRBJ1-1; v_call: TRBV28
cdr3_nt: TGCGCCAGCAGCCCCATCGGGAGCGGAAGGGGCACCGGGGAGCTGTTTTTT; cdr3_aa: CASSPIGSGRGTGELFF; d_call: .; clone_size: .; j_call: TRBJ2-2; v_call: TRBV4-1
cdr3_nt: TGTGCCAGCAGTTTGAGGCAGGGCGAGCTGTTTTTT; cdr3_aa: CASSLRQGELFF; d_call: .; clone_size: .; j_call: TRBJ2-2; v_call: TRBV28
cdr3_nt: TGCAGCGTTGATGGAACAGGGACCACGGTATCCTACAATGAGCAGTTCTTC; cdr3_aa: CSVDGTGTTVSYNEQFF; d_call: .; clone_size: .; j_call: TRBJ2-1; v_call: TRBV29-1
cdr3_nt: TGTGCAAGTCGCTTAGCGCGGAATCGGACTAGCGGAGCGACCCCTTACAATGAGCAGTTCTTC; cdr3_aa: CASRLARNRTSGATPYNEQFF; d_call: .; clone_size: .; j_call: TRBJ2-1; v_call: TRBV12-2
cdr3_nt: TGTGCCAGCAGCCAAGGGACTAGCGCAAAAATTTCCTACGAGCAGTACTTC; cdr3_aa: CASSQGTSAKISYEQYF; d_call: TRBD2; clone_size: few; j_call: TRBJ2-7; v_call: TRBV3-1/TRBV3-2
cdr3_nt: TGCGCCAGCAGCTCCGACGGACACACAGATACGCAGTATTTT; cdr3_aa: CASSSDGHTDTQYF; d_call: .; clone_size: .; j_call: TRBJ2-3; v_call: TRBV5-1
cdr3_nt: TGTGCCAGCAGCGGAGGCGGACTAGCGGGGACGATTTTTCCCAATGAGCAGTTCTTC; cdr3_aa: CASSGGGLAGTIFPNEQFF; d_call: TRBD2; clone_size: once; j_call: TRBJ2-1; v_call: TRBV9
cdr3_nt: TGTGCCAGCTCAACAGGGGGCGATAATTCACCCCTCCACTTT; cdr3_aa: CASSTGGDNSPLHF; d_call: TRBD1; clone_size: .; j_call: TRBJ1-6; v_call: TRBV19
cdr3_nt: TGTGCCAGCAGCGTGGGGAGGACTAGCGGGAGGGGTGGGTCCTACAATGAGCAGTTCTTC; cdr3_aa: CASSVGRTSGRGGSYNEQFF; d_call: TRBD2; clone_size: .; j_call: TRBJ2-1; v_call: TRBV9
cdr3_nt: TGTGCCTGGAGTTACGGACAGGGGGCGCAAGCTTTCTTT; cdr3_aa: CAWSYGQGAQAFF; d_call: TRBD1; clone_size: .; j_call: TRBJ1-1; v_call: TRBV30
cdr3_nt: TGTGCCAGCAGGGTCTCAGCGGGGGCCCTTGGTACGCAGTATTTT; cdr3_aa: CASRVSAGALGTQYF; d_call: TRBD2; clone_size: few; j_call: TRBJ2-3; v_call: TRBV6-5
cdr3_nt: TGTGCCAGCTCACCACCGGCGAGAAGAGGCCCGGAAGATACGCAGTATTTT; cdr3_aa: CASSPPARRGPEDTQYF; d_call: .; clone_size: .; j_call: TRBJ2-3; v_call: TRBV18
cdr3_nt: TGTGCCAGCAGCCCGACAGCGGGGCCCCACGAGCAGTACTTC; cdr3_aa: CASSPTAGPHEQYF; d_call: TRBD2; clone_size: once; j_call: TRBJ2-7; v_call: TRBV7-3
cdr3_nt: TGTGCCAGCAGTTTAGGGCCTGGCAATAGAAAAACTGAAGCTTTCTTT; cdr3_aa: CASSLGPGNRKTEAFF; d_call: .; clone_size: .; j_call: TRBJ1-1; v_call: TRBV28